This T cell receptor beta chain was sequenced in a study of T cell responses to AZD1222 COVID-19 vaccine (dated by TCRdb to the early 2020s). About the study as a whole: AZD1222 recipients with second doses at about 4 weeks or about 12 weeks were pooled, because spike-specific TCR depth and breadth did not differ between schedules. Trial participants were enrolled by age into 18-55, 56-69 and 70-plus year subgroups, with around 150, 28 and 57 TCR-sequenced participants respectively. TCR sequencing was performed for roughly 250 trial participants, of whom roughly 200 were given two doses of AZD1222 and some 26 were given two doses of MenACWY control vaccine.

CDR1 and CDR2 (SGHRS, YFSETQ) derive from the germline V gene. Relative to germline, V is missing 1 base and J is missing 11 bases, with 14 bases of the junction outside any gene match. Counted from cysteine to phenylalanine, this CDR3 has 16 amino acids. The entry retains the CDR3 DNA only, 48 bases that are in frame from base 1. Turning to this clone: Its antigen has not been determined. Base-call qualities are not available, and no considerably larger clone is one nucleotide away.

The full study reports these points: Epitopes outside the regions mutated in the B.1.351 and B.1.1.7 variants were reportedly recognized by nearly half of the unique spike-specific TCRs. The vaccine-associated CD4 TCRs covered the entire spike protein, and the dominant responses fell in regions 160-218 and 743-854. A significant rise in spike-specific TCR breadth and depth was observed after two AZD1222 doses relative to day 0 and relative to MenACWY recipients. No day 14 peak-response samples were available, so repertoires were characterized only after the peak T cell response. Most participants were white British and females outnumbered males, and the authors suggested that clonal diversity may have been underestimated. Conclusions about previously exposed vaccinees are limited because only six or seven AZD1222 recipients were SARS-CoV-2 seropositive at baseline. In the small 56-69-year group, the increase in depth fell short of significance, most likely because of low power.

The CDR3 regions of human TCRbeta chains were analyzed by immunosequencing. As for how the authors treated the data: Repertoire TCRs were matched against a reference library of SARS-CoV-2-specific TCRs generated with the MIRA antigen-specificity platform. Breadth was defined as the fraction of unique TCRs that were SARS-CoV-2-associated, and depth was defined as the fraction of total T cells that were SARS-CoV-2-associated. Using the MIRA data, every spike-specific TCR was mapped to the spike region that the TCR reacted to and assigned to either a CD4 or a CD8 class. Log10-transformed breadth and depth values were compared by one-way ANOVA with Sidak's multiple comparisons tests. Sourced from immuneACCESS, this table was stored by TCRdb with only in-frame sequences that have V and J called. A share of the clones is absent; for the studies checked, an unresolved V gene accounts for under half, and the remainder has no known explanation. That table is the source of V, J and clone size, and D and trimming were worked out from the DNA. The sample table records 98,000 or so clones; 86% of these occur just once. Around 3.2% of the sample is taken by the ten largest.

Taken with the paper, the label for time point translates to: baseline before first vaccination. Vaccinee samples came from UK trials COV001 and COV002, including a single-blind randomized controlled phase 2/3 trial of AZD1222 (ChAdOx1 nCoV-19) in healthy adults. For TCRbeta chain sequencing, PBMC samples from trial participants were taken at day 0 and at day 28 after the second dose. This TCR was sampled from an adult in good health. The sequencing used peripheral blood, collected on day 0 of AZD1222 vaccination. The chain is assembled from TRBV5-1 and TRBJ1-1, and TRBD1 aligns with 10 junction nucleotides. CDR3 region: CASSLSLRDRGGRAFF. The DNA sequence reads TGCGCCAGCAGCTTGTCTCTCAGGGACAGGGGTGGGCGCGCTTTCTTT.